The T cell receptor beta chain under discussion was sequenced for a study of blood T cells in healthy people across ages. V was shortened by 3 bases and J by 5 bases, with 8 bases between the two germline ends. Germline CDR1 MDHEN, CDR2 SYDVKM. The CDR3 loop spans 12 amino acids. For the second PCR, which ran for roughly 6 to 12 cycles, a sample-barcoded 5' primer and a J-beta primer mix were used. A single record per CDR3 protein comes from TCRdb applying MiXCR to the 5' RACE reads. The table includes over a million distinct CDR3 sequences, almost 25% detected once. In each sample, at least 7 million PBMCs were isolated. The sample also formed part of further work on T cells of mothers and their children.

The J gene is TRBJ2-7, the V gene TRBV28; no firm D call. The receptor was isolated from a girl aged 2 to 10 in good health. Sequencing was done on a sample of blood. The CDR3 DNA reads as TGTGCCAGCAGTTTCCTCATGAACGAGCAGTACTTC. The encoded protein is CASSFLMNEQYF.